The sequence of this T cell receptor (beta chain) was determined in a study of response to subunit inactivated influenza vaccine. Study-wide findings and caveats: Authors suggested each seasonal influenza vaccination recruits few new T cells.

TCRdb reprocessed the RT-PCR reads with MiXCR, giving one entry per CDR3 protein. The sample consists of 450,000 to 500,000 distinct CDR3 sequences, approximately 11% of them appearing once. The CDR3 totals 13 residues. V dropped 6 bases and J dropped 7 bases, with 12 bases sitting between them. Looked up from germline, CDR1 is MNHEY and CDR2 is SVGEGT. In the case of this clonotype: Its target is not known.

The chain has TRBV6-2 or TRBV6-3 and TRBJ2-2; maybe TRBD2 (5 bases). Sequenced material: PBMCs from blood, taken 40 to 50 days after vaccination. The clonotype comes from a man between 45 and 60 years old who received an inactivated influenza vaccine. The CDR3, as DNA: TGTGCCAGCAGCCGCCCCGGGAACGGGGAGCTGTTTTTT. Translation gives CASSRPGNGELFF.